This T cell receptor (beta chain) was identified during a study of blood T cell repertoires in COVID-19. Study-wide context: Material from acute and convalescent COVID-19 was sourced from the United States, Italy and Spain. PBMCs, B-cell-depleted T cells, or T cells provided the cDNA or gDNA that made up the material.

While infection was still active, Seattle patients were enrolled and then followed longitudinally. The CDR3 sequence is 13 residues long. Per germline, CDR1 SQVTM and CDR2 ANQGSEA. V lost 5 bases to trimming and J lost 0 bases, with 8 bases between them. Original processing methods: Amplification of reference gene primers was used by the study to estimate nucleated cell counts. Profiling relied on immunoSEQ multiplex PCR, and the TCRdb table lists in-frame clones only, not all of them. D and trimming were read from the DNA, whereas the V and J calls and clone size are those reported in that table. The sample has fewer than 200,000 clones, about four fifths seen once.

Sequencing was done on a sample of peripheral blood. The receptor's source is an elderly woman with COVID-19, enrolled during active disease. This chain connects TRBV29-1 to TRBJ1-3, with D unresolved. CDR3 DNA sequence: TGCAGCGTTATAAATAACTCTGGAAACACCATATATTTT. As protein: CSVINNSGNTIYF.